This T cell receptor beta chain was found in a study of blood T cell repertoires in COVID-19. At the level of the study: T cells, B-cell-depleted T cells, or PBMCs provided the cDNA or gDNA that served as material.

The study assigned cohorts using participant-reported clinical history. The method was immunoSEQ multiplex PCR; TCRdb's version includes in-frame clones alone and lacks a portion of them. This sample yields fewer than 350,000 clones, of which roughly nine tenths are seen a single time; about 1.7% belongs to the top ten. The V gene lost 4 bases and the J gene lost 3 bases, with 13 bases spanning the gap. Germline lookup yields CDR1 SEHNR and CDR2 FQNEAQ (reference sequence). The length of the CDR3 is 14 residues. Sequences were obtained from PBMCs or T cells enriched from blood (not recorded which). The TCR sequence derives from a woman in her thirties or forties who had recovered from COVID-19. V is TRBV7-9 and J is TRBJ2-7; D is uncertain. Written as DNA, the CDR3 is TGTGCCAGCAGCTCCCGGGTTCCGGACTACGAGCAGTACTTC. This encodes CASSSRVPDYEQYF.